A single sample gave rise to the 32 T cell receptor beta chains below, sequenced in a study of sequential checkpoint blockade in melanoma (dated by TCRdb to the late 2010s). The library was obtained by the immunoSEQ multiplex PCR assay. Here the immuneACCESS table is served through TCRdb, limited to in-frame sequences with V and J called. Missing clones are a known gap in these copies; in checked studies unresolved V genes cover under half, and the rest lacks a known reason. The sample records around 12,000 clones, about 71% of which are singletons. The top ten constitute 22% of the sample. In light of the paper, this sample's treatment or condition label describes: randomized to nivolumab then ipilimumab (arm A) or the reverse (arm B). The starting material was CD8+ T cells sorted from blood (inferred from file names), obtained from a patient given nivolumab and ipilimumab in sequence. The origin of the receptors is a human donor with melanoma.

This chain links TRBV6-5 with TRBJ2-1; 8 positions match TRBD1. Trimming cost V 2 bases and J 6 bases; bases outside gene matches: 3. CDR3 length: 14 residues. Germline CDR1 reads MNHEY; CDR2 reads SVGAGI. In nucleotides, the CDR3 is TGTGCCAGCAGTTACGACAGGGGTGGCAATGAGCAGTTCTTC. Protein sequence: CASSYDRGGNEQFF.

There are a few counts of this clone. This sequence joins TRBV13 and TRBJ2-1; D is ambiguous. Germline V gene lookup returns CDR1 PRHDT and CDR2 FYEKMQ (reference sequence). This CDR3 has 12 residues. The V end was cut by 7 bases, the J end by 11 bases, with 15 bases between. Written as DNA, the CDR3 is TGTGCCAGCATGTTTAGTCTAGGCAAGCAGTTCTTC. Protein: CASMFSLGKQFF.

V gene TRBV6-5 combines with J gene TRBJ2-7; 9 bases agree with TRBD1. Germline V CDR1 and CDR2: MNHEY, SVGAGI. This CDR3 is 15 amino acids long. J was trimmed by 5 bases and V by 5 bases; bases with no gene match: 10. The CDR3 DNA reads TGTGCCAGCAGTCTTTCACAGGGGGCTGGCCACGAGCAGTACTTC. This codes for CASSLSQGAGHEQYF.

V gene TRBV4-1 combines with J gene TRBJ2-5; the D gene is possibly TRBD2 (6 bases). Trimming cost V 2 bases and J 4 bases, with 17 bases left between them. CDR3 length: 16 amino acids. From germline, CDR1 is MGHRA and CDR2 YSYEKL. The CDR3 loop reads CASSQRGRGGRETQYF. CDR3 bases: TGCGCCAGCAGCCAAAGAGGAAGGGGAGGTCGAGAGACCCAGTACTTC.

The chain has TRBV7-2 and TRBJ2-5, with TRBD2 identical over 10 bases. The CDR3 has 14 amino acids. Germline CDR1 SGHTA, CDR2 FQGNSA. J was trimmed by 6 bases and V by 7 bases; bases with no gene match: 8. The CDR3 reads CASKPLAGEKTQYF. For the CDR3, the DNA is TGTGCCAGCAAACCTCTAGCGGGGGAGAAGACCCAGTACTTC.

The CDR3 reads CASSPTVMNTEAFF. The CDR3 DNA sequence: TGTGCCAGCAGCCCGACAGTGATGAACACTGAAGCTTTCTTT. The chain joins TRBV27 to TRBJ1-1, with a weak D call TRBD1 (5 bases). The CDR3 extends over 14 amino acids. Germline V CDR1 and CDR2: MNHEY, SMNVEV (reference sequence). V lost 6 bases to trimming and J lost 0 bases, with 11 bases between them.

The CDR3 reads CASSPGGRLPEPSYTDTQYF. The CDR3 DNA reads TGTGCCAGCAGCCCCGGAGGGCGACTGCCCGAGCCTTCATACACAGATACGCAGTATTTT. The chain employs TRBV7-6 and TRBJ2-3; D is perhaps TRBD2 (6 bases). This CDR3 comprises 20 residues. CDR1 is SGHVS and CDR2 is FNYEAQ in the germline V gene. V was cut by 5 bases and J by 2 bases, with 29 bases left in between. The variable domain in full, with the rest retrieved from reference TRBV7-6 and TRBJ2-3, is GAGVSQSPRYKVTKRGQDVALRCDPISGHVSLYWYRQALGQGPEFLTYFNYEAQQDKSGLPNDRFSAERPEGSISTLTIQRTEQRDSAMYRCASSPGGRLPEPSYTDTQYFGPGTRLTVL.

V gene TRBV7-3 combines with J gene TRBJ2-3; no reliable D call. Per the germline V gene, CDR1 is SGHTA and CDR2 is FQGTGA. The CDR3 sequence is 13 residues long. Trimming took 5 bases from V and 4 from J, leaving 10 bases between them. As DNA, the CDR3 is TGTGCCAGCAGCCCCCGGTCCGCAGATACGCAGTATTTT. Translation: CASSPRSADTQYF.

The J gene is TRBJ1-3, the V gene TRBV5-5, with a tentative D call TRBD1 (5 bases). The germline V gene has CDR1 SGHKS and CDR2 YYEKEE (reference sequence). The CDR3 is 19 amino acids. V was shortened by 0 bases and J by 0 bases, with 19 bases between the two germline ends. The CDR3 here is CASSLDLMRQGSSGNTIYF. CDR3 nucleotides: TGTGCCAGCAGCTTGGACTTGATGCGGCAGGGAAGCTCTGGAAACACCATATATTTT. The complete variable domain, with remaining parts taken from reference TRBV5-5 and TRBJ1-3, reads DAGVTQSPTHLIKTRGQQVTLRCSPISGHKSVSWYQQVLGQGPQFIFQYYEKEERGRGNFPDRFSARQFPNYSSELNVNALLLGDSALYLCASSLDLMRQGSSGNTIYFGEGSWLTVV.

The chain carries TRBV4-3 and TRBJ1-1; D is unclear. CDR1 and CDR2 from the germline V gene are LGHNA and YSLEER. Trimming left V 0 bases short and J 2 bases short, with 10 bases between. The CDR3 has 15 amino acids. As DNA, the CDR3 is TGCGCCAGCAGCCAAGATGGTACAGCCAACACTGAAGCTTTCTTT. It is translated as CASSQDGTANTEAFF.

The V and J genes are TRBV5-1 and TRBJ2-7, with 8 bases matching TRBD1. CDR1 is SGHRS, CDR2 YFSETQ, per germline. The CDR3 is 15 amino acids. V shed 3 bases, J shed 0 bases, and the junction held 5 bases outside the gene matches. CDR3 in DNA: TGCGCCAGCAGCTCCAACAGGGGGGTCTCCTACGAGCAGTACTTC. It is translated as CASSSNRGVSYEQYF.

The rearrangement joins TRBV6-5 to TRBJ2-4, with 7 bases matching TRBD1. CDR1 and CDR2 (germline): MNHEY, SVGAGI. The ends lost 6 bases at V and 7 bases at J; junction bases unmatched: 3. The CDR3 is made up of 12 amino acids. Written as DNA, the CDR3 is TGTGCCAGCAGCGCGGACAGGAACATTCAGTACTTC. This translates into CASSADRNIQYF.

The V call is TRBV5-1, the J call TRBJ1-5, with unresolved D. V was shortened by 0 bases and J by 0 bases, with 7 bases between the two germline ends. The CDR3 length is 15 residues. Germline CDR1 reads SGHRS; CDR2 reads YFSETQ. This CDR3 is CASSLGGNSNQPQHF. CDR3 coding DNA: TGCGCCAGCAGCTTGGGCGGAAATAGCAATCAGCCCCAGCATTTT.

The gene calls are TRBV6-6 and TRBJ2-2; D possibly corresponds to TRBD1 (5 bases). Trimming took off 7 bases at V and 6 bases at J, with 21 bases between the two ends. This CDR3 region has 16 residues. Germline V gene sequence: CDR1 MNHNY, CDR2 SVGAGI (reference sequence). The CDR3 nucleotides are TGTGCCAGCACCCCTACGGACACCTTGGGGTCCGGGGAGCTGTTTTTT. Protein product: CASTPTDTLGSGELFF.

This clone was counted between two and nine times. The chain uses TRBV5-4 and TRBJ2-1; 7 bases match TRBD2. Trimming at V came to 5 bases and at J to 4 bases, leaving 9 bases not matched to a gene. Germline V gives CDR1 SGHNT, CDR2 YYREEE (reference sequence). This CDR3 contains 15 residues. CDR3 sequence reads: CASRPERDSYNEQFF. The DNA of the CDR3 is TGTGCCAGCAGACCGGAGCGGGACTCTTACAATGAGCAGTTCTTC.

V usage is TRBV19 and J usage is TRBJ2-7, with 7 bases lining up with TRBD1. This CDR3 spans 14 amino acids. J lost 3 bases, V lost 4 bases, and 6 bases had no gene match. Germline V CDR1 and CDR2: LNHDA, SQIVND (reference sequence). The CDR3 sequence is CASSTTGTDYEQYF. The CDR3 nucleotides read TGTGCCAGTAGTACGACCGGGACAGACTACGAGCAGTACTTC.

This rearrangement joins TRBV5-1 to TRBJ2-5; D perhaps matches TRBD2 (5 bases). This CDR3 has 14 amino acids. Germline V lookup: CDR1 SGHRS, CDR2 YFSETQ. Trimming left V 4 bases short and J 4 bases short, with 14 bases between. CDR3 DNA: TGCGCCAGCAGCCCCTCGGGGTCGGGAGAGACCCAGTACTTC. Protein product: CASSPSGSGETQYF.

The chain uses TRBV19 and TRBJ2-7; 9 nucleotides align to TRBD1. The V segment lost 3 bases and the J segment 3 bases; nucleotides outside the gene matches: 6. This CDR3 spans 15 amino acids. Germline assignment: CDR1 LNHDA and CDR2 SQIVND (reference sequence). The CDR3 region has the DNA TGTGCCAGTAGTATGACGCGGGACAGGGTCTACGAGCAGTACTTC. It codes for CASSMTRDRVYEQYF.

The chain uses TRBV11-2 and TRBJ2-1; TRBD1 matches 10 bases. This CDR3 spans 15 amino acids. Germline values: CDR1 SGHAT, CDR2 FQNNGV. After removal of 5 bases from V and 3 bases from J, the junction contained 4 bases not matched to a gene. In DNA, the CDR3 is TGTGCCAGCAGCCTGGGACAGGGGTACTACAATGAGCAGTTCTTC. Amino acid sequence: CASSLGQGYYNEQFF.

Details on this clone: One junction end disagrees with the germline gene, perhaps due to a read error. The chain uses TRBV7-3 and TRBJ1-2; 7 positions agree with TRBD1. The CDR3 covers 14 residues. Germline-derived CDR1 and CDR2 are SGHTA and FQGTGA. CDR3 nucleotide sequence: TGTGCCAGCAGCATGCCCGCGTTACGGTTAGGACAGGCCTTC. Its translation is CASSMPALRLGQAF.

In the case of this clone: The same CDR3 can be traced to other DNA sequences in this sample. The chain is built from TRBV28 and TRBJ1-5; no clear D gene. This CDR3 is built from 15 residues. Trimming cost V 6 bases and J 1 base, with 13 bases left between them. The germline CDR1 and CDR2 sequences are MDHEN and SYDVKM. The CDR3 nucleotides are TGTGCCAGCAGCCTCTTTCGGGTCAGCAATCAGCCCCAGCATTTT. It translates to CASSLFRVSNQPQHF.

The rearrangement uses TRBV19 and TRBJ2-7, with a possible D match to TRBD1 (6 bases). The CDR3 covers 12 residues. Per germline, CDR1 LNHDA and CDR2 SQIVND (reference sequence). V was trimmed by 4 bases and J by 4 bases, leaving 8 bases between them. In DNA, the CDR3 is TGTGCCAGTAGTACAGGGGAGTACGAGCAGTACTTC. It codes for CASSTGEYEQYF. Combining the CDR3 with reference TRBV19 and TRBJ2-7 gives the whole variable domain DGGITQSPKYLFRKEGQNVTLSCEQNLNHDAMYWYRQDPGQGLRLIYYSQIVNDFQKGDIAEGYSVSREKKESFPLTVTSAQKNPTAFYLCASSTGEYEQYFGPGTRLTVT.

This clone was observed a few times. This chain connects TRBV5-4 to TRBJ2-7, with 7 bases lining up with TRBD2. V shed 2 bases and J 3 bases; nucleotides not matched to a gene: 2. Germline V gene data show CDR1 as SGHNT and CDR2 as YYREEE (reference sequence). This CDR3 is built from 13 residues. The CDR3 spells CASSFERDYEQYF. Here the CDR3 DNA reads TGTGCCAGCAGCTTTGAGCGGGACTACGAGCAGTACTTC.

The CDR3 loop is CASSRFEFNTGELFF. The DNA for the CDR3 is TGTGCCAGCAGCAGATTCGAGTTCAACACCGGGGAGCTGTTTTTT. This chain links TRBV9 with TRBJ2-2; D is ambiguous. In germline, CDR1 is SGDLS, CDR2 YYNGEE. Deletions cut 4 bases from V and 2 bases from J, with 12 bases between. This CDR3 comprises 15 residues.

V is TRBV29-1 and J is TRBJ2-5, with D perhaps TRBD1 (6 bases). The DNA end lines up better with TRBJ2-7; the J call may be wrong. The CDR3 length is 15 residues. Germline V CDR1 and CDR2: SQVTM, ANQGSEA. DNA of the CDR3: TGCAGCGTTGAAGACTCCCTTGTAGGGGGCTACGAGCAGTACTTC. Translating gives CSVEDSLVGGYEQYF.

The rearrangement uses TRBV6-6 and TRBJ2-7; 8 bases are shared with TRBD1. Germline V CDR1 and CDR2: MNHNY, SVGAGI (reference sequence). Trimming took 7 bases from V and 3 from J; bases not matched to a gene: 11. This CDR3 has 15 residues. CDR3 DNA: TGTGCCAGCACCACTGCAGTCGGACAGGGCTACGAGCAGTACTTC. Its translation is CASTTAVGQGYEQYF.

The J gene is TRBJ2-5, the V gene TRBV7-6, with 7 bases aligning to TRBD1. Matching the DNA end better, TRBJ2-7 makes the J call doubtful. The germline V gene has CDR1 SGHVS and CDR2 FNYEAQ. This CDR3 has 15 amino acids. CDR3 residues: CASSLGIGTDYEQYF. CDR3 bases: TGTGCCAGCAGCTTAGGGATCGGGACAGATTACGAGCAGTACTTC.

This clone was seen a few times. J is TRBJ2-1 and V is TRBV21-1; whether TRBD1, the table's D call, matches the DNA was not checked. TRBV21-1 is termed a pseudogene. This CDR3 has 17 amino acids. The CDR3 spells CASSTRDREPLYNEQFF. The CDR3 DNA reads as TGTGCCAGCAGCACCCGGGACAGGGAACCCCTCTACAATGAGCAGTTCTTC.

The genes are TRBV28 and TRBJ1-2; 7 nucleotides agree with TRBD1. The length of the CDR3 is 14 residues. CDR1 MDHEN and CDR2 SYDVKM come from the germline V gene. The ends lost 3 bases at V and 3 bases at J; junction bases unmatched: 4. The CDR3 region is CASSFSGQYYGYTF. CDR3 DNA: TGTGCCAGCAGTTTCTCGGGACAGTACTATGGCTACACCTTC.

This sequence joins TRBV4-2 and TRBJ1-3; 9 nucleotides agree with TRBD1. Germline V lookup: CDR1 LGHNA, CDR2 YNFKEQ. The CDR3 totals 16 residues. After removal of 3 bases from V and 0 bases from J, the junction contained 3 bases not matched to a gene. The CDR3 DNA reads as TGTGCCAGCAGCCAGGGACAGGGCCGCTCTGGAAACACCATATATTTT. This codes for CASSQGQGRSGNTIYF.

This chain joins TRBV27 and TRBJ1-5; 7 bases fit TRBD1. Germline V gene data show CDR1 as MNHEY and CDR2 as SMNVEV (reference sequence). The V segment lost 5 bases and the J segment 4 bases; nucleotides outside the gene matches: 2. The CDR3 consists of 13 residues. The CDR3 region is CASSATGNQPQHF. DNA for the CDR3: TGTGCCAGCAGTGCGACAGGGAATCAGCCCCAGCATTTT.

For the CDR3, the DNA is TGTGCCAGCAGCTTAGGGGGACAGGGAATCACAGATACGCAGTATTTT. This codes for CASSLGGQGITDTQYF. The chain has TRBV7-9 and TRBJ2-3; TRBD1 matches 9 bases. The V gene end was trimmed by 1 base and the J gene end by 2 bases; junction bases not matched to a gene: 4. The CDR3 extends over 16 amino acids. Germline V gene sequence: CDR1 SEHNR, CDR2 FQNEAQ (reference sequence).